This T cell receptor beta chain was captured by sequencing in a study of shared clonotypes between healthy human individuals. Whole-study findings and limits: Specimens sampled were limited to blood, with tissue repertoires likely differing. Non-shared clonotypes showed lower generation probabilities than clonotypes common to all four donors.

The assay was immunoSEQ multiplex PCR, and TCRdb's table has in-frame clones only and misses some. The sample yields a few hundred thousand clones, more than 95% seen once. Worth noting for this clone: Its antigen is not identified.

Sequenced material: naive CD4+ T cells sorted from blood. Specified subset: CD45RA+ positively selected. The clonotype was recovered from a woman aged 25 to 39 in good health.

Here the CDR3 reads CAWRRDSNMAFF. As DNA, the CDR3 is TGTGCCTGGAGAAGGGACAGCAATATGGCTTTCTTT. This sequence joins TRBV30 and TRBJ1-1; 7 positions match TRBD1. The germline V gene has CDR1 GTSNPN and CDR2 SVGIG (reference sequence). J gave up 11 bases and V 3 bases, and 9 bases lay outside the gene matches. The CDR3 sequence is 12 residues long.